This record looks at one T cell receptor (beta chain) sequence and its context. V gave up 4 bases and J gave up 2 bases; unmatched junction bases: 4. This CDR3 is 14 amino acids long. From germline, CDR1 is KGHDR and CDR2 SFDVKD. This sample is part of a study of T-cell reconstitution after alpha-beta-depleted transplantation in children. Unique molecular identifiers were used in preparing the TCRbeta library. Each CDR3 protein gets one entry after TCRdb re-called the PCR reads with MiXCR. Altogether almost 400,000 distinct CDR3 sequences are present, roughly 22% being singletons, with the ten largest covering less than 4.5%.

The receptor was derived from a human donor who donated a stem cell graft to a child with acute myeloid leukemia. The sequencing used PBMCs from the stem cell graft donor, collected from the stem cell graft. The V call is TRBV24-1, the J call TRBJ2-7; TRBD1 matches at 7 bases. DNA of the CDR3: TGTGCCACCAGTGACGCCGGGACAGCCTACGAGCAGTACTTC. This translates into CATSDAGTAYEQYF.